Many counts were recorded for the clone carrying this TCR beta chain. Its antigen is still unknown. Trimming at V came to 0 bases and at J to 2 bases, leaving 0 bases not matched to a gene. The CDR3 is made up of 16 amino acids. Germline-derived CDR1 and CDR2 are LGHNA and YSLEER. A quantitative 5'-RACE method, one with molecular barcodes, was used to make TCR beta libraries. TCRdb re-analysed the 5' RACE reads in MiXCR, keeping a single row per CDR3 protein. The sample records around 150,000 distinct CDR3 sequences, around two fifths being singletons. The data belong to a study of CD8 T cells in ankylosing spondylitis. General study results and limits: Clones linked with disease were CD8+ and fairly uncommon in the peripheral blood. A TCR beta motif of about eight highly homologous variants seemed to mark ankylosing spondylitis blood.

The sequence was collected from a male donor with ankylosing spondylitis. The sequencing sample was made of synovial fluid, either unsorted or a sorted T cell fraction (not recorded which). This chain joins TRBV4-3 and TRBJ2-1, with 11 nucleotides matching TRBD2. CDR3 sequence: CASSQELAGAYNEQFF. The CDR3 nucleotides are TGCGCCAGCAGCCAAGAACTAGCGGGAGCCTACAATGAGCAGTTCTTC.